These 16 T cell receptor beta chains were sequenced from one sample in a study of vaccination and CD4 T cells after COVID-19. CD4+ T cells that had been cultured provided DNA sequenced with the Oncomine TCR Beta short-read assay. MiXCR, applied by TCRdb to the PCR reads, yields one record per CDR3 protein. The data contain about 23,000 distinct CDR3 sequences, over 40% of them singletons. Their antigens remain unidentified. Documented time point: late sampling 161 to 241 days after vaccination in a few convalescent patients. Treatment in this sample: roughly 10-day PBMC culture with coronavirus spike peptide pools or control peptides (ViraFEST assay). The sequenced sample was CD4+ T cells from blood, cultured in vitro, obtained about 7 months after SARS-CoV-2 vaccination. The origin of the receptors is a human donor who had recovered from COVID-19.

This rearrangement joins TRBV6-5 to TRBJ2-7, with 13 bases that match TRBD2. This CDR3 contains 19 residues. Germline V gives CDR1 MNHEY, CDR2 SVGAGI. V was clipped by 2 bases and J by 1 base; unmatched bases: 11. CDR3 region: CASSYLPPGLAGISYEQYF. CDR3 bases: TGTGCCAGCAGTTACCTGCCCCCGGGACTAGCGGGGATATCCTACGAGCAGTACTTC.

CDR3 region: CASFPLQRGFVDTQYF. In nucleotides, the CDR3 is TGTGCCAGCTTTCCCCTCCAGCGGGGGTTCGTGGATACGCAGTATTTT. The J gene is TRBJ2-3, the V gene TRBV6-1, with 8 positions matching TRBD2. The CDR3 totals 16 residues. CDR1 and CDR2 from the germline V gene are MNHNS and SASEGT. With V trimmed by 8 bases and J by 6 bases, 16 bases remained unmatched.

A single count supports this clonotype. The chain uses TRBV7-9 and TRBJ2-1; D is undetermined. Germline-derived CDR1 and CDR2 are SEHNR and FQNEAQ (reference sequence). Trimming pared 2 bases from V and 2 bases from J, leaving 4 bases between. The CDR3 has 13 amino acids. This CDR3 reads CASSLPPYNEQFF. The DNA of the CDR3 is TGTGCCAGCAGCTTACCCCCCTACAATGAGCAGTTCTTC.

This clonotype was seen a few times. The CDR3 region has the DNA TGTGCCAGCAGCCAAGGACAGGGAGGCACCGGGGAGCTGTTTTTT. It encodes CASSQGQGGTGELFF. This chain joins TRBV7-9 and TRBJ2-2; 8 bases line up with TRBD1. Germline CDR1 is SEHNR and CDR2 is FQNEAQ (reference sequence). The junction had 6 bases not matched to a gene; V was cut back by 5 bases and J by 4 bases. The length of the CDR3 is 15 residues.

V gene TRBV7-3 combines with J gene TRBJ2-3; 8 bases align to TRBD1. Germline CDR1 reads SGHTA; CDR2 reads FQGTGA. Trimming cost V 5 bases and J 6 bases; bases outside gene matches: 4. This CDR3 has 13 amino acids. The CDR3 nucleotides are TGTGCCAGCAGCCAAGACAGGGGCGATACGCAGTATTTT. Amino acids: CASSQDRGDTQYF.

This clonotype was counted a few times. Written as DNA, the CDR3 is TGTGCCAGCAGCGTTCTGGCGGGACTTTTCAATGAGCAGTTCTTC. Protein: CASSVLAGLFNEQFF. The V call is TRBV7-2, the J call TRBJ2-1; TRBD2 might be the D (6 bases). The CDR3 length is 15 residues. The germline V gene encodes CDR1 SGHTA and CDR2 FQGNSA. V gave up 5 bases and J gave up 6 bases, with 17 bases separating them. The entire variable domain, with the rest obtained from reference TRBV7-2 and TRBJ2-1, is as follows: GAGVSQSPSNKVTEKGKDVELRCDPISGHTALYWYRQSLGQGLEFLIYFQGNSAPDKSGLPSDRFSAERTGGSVSTLTIQRTQQEDSAVYLCASSVLAGLFNEQFFGPGTRLTVL.

J is TRBJ2-7 and V is TRBV7-9, with D unclear. The germline V gene has CDR1 SEHNR and CDR2 FQNEAQ (reference sequence). Trimming took off 2 bases at V and 6 bases at J, with 8 bases between the two ends. The CDR3 consists of 12 residues. The CDR3, as DNA: TGTGCCAGCAGCTTAAGTAGAGGCGAGCAGTACTTC. The encoded protein is CASSLSRGEQYF.

This clonotype showed up just a few times. V and J are TRBV20-1 and TRBJ2-5; TRBD1 matches at 10 bases. With 3 bases clipped from V and 5 bases from J, the junction kept 9 bases outside the gene matches. The germline gives CDR1 DFQATT, CDR2 SNEGSKA (reference sequence). The CDR3 has 15 amino acids. CDR3 sequence (DNA): TGCAGTGCTAGGTTAACGGGACAGGGGATGGAGACCCAGTACTTC. Amino acids: CSARLTGQGMETQYF.

The V gene is TRBV19, the J gene TRBJ2-1; 7 positions agree with TRBD2. The length of the CDR3 is 15 residues. From germline, CDR1 is LNHDA and CDR2 SQIVND (reference sequence). The ends lost 4 bases at V and 4 bases at J; junction bases unmatched: 7. CDR3: CASSKERGAYNEQFF. Here the CDR3 DNA reads TGTGCCAGTAGTAAAGAGCGGGGCGCTTACAATGAGCAGTTCTTC. The full variable domain, completed using reference TRBV19 and TRBJ2-1, is DGGITQSPKYLFRKEGQNVTLSCEQNLNHDAMYWYRQDPGQGLRLIYYSQIVNDFQKGDIAEGYSVSREKKESFPLTVTSAQKNPTAFYLCASSKERGAYNEQFFGPGTRLTVL.

V and J are TRBV20-1 and TRBJ2-1; 8 nucleotides line up with TRBD1. The trim removed 7 bases at V and 7 bases at J, leaving 9 bases unmatched. Germline V gene sequence: CDR1 DFQATT, CDR2 SNEGSKA (reference sequence). The CDR3 is 13 amino acids. CDR3 loop: CSVSQGAQNEQFF. CDR3 nucleotides: TGCAGTGTAAGTCAGGGGGCGCAAAATGAGCAGTTCTTC.

The gene calls are TRBV5-4 and TRBJ1-1, with unresolved D. The germline CDR1 and CDR2 sequences are SGHNT and YYREEE (reference sequence). The CDR3 spans 14 residues. Here the CDR3 DNA reads TGTGCACTCTCTGCGTACACGCTGAACACTGAAGCTTTCTTT. This sequence encodes CALSAYTLNTEAFF.

This clonotype has only a few counts. The gene calls are TRBV21-1 and TRBJ2-1; whether TRBD2, the table's D call, matches the DNA was not checked. TRBV21-1 is termed a pseudogene. CDR3 length equals 15 residues. Here the CDR3 reads CASSNGLAGQNEQFF. Here the CDR3 DNA reads TGTGCCAGCAGCAATGGGCTAGCGGGACAAAATGAGCAGTTCTTC.

The rearrangement uses TRBV25-1 and TRBJ2-7; D is perhaps TRBD1 or TRBD2 (5 bases each). In germline, CDR1 is MGHDK, CDR2 SYGVNS. The V end lost 2 bases, the J end lost 2 bases, and 13 bases lay between the germline ends. The CDR3 runs to 15 residues. CDR3 bases: TGTGCCAGCAGTGAAGCCCGGGGCACCCCCTACGAGCAGTACTTC. This encodes CASSEARGTPYEQYF.

The genes are TRBV19 and TRBJ2-3; unclear D gene. The CDR3 length is 13 residues. Deletions cut 5 bases from V and 5 bases from J, with 11 bases between. In germline, CDR1 is LNHDA, CDR2 SQIVND (reference sequence). CDR3 sequence reads: CASSANKGDTQYF. In DNA form, the CDR3 reads TGTGCCAGTAGTGCTAACAAGGGAGATACGCAGTATTTT. The full variable domain, rest sourced from reference TRBV19 and TRBJ2-3, is DGGITQSPKYLFRKEGQNVTLSCEQNLNHDAMYWYRQDPGQGLRLIYYSQIVNDFQKGDIAEGYSVSREKKESFPLTVTSAQKNPTAFYLCASSANKGDTQYFGPGTRLTVL.

The rearrangement uses TRBV6-1 and TRBJ1-1; D is uncertain. The CDR3 contains 13 residues. The germline CDR1 and CDR2 sequences are MNHNS and SASEGT. The germline V and J ends were trimmed by 7 bases and 7 bases, with 16 bases remaining between them. The CDR3 sequence is CASTRDSASEAFF. CDR3 bases: TGTGCCAGCACAAGGGATTCGGCAAGTGAAGCTTTCTTT.

The V gene is TRBV20-1, the J gene TRBJ2-3; 12 bases align to TRBD1. J gave up 6 bases and V 0 bases, and 4 bases lay outside the gene matches. This CDR3 has 15 residues. Germline CDR1 is DFQATT and CDR2 is SNEGSKA (reference sequence). The CDR3 spells CSAREGTGGPDTQYF. In nucleotides, the CDR3 is TGCAGTGCTAGAGAGGGGACAGGGGGCCCGGATACGCAGTATTTT.